The clone carrying this TCR beta chain was observed once. Its target is unknown. Germline CDR1 MNHNS, CDR2 SASEGT. CDR3 size: 17 residues. Trimming at V came to 0 bases and at J to 6 bases, leaving 7 bases not matched to a gene. Here immunoSEQ multiplex PCR was the method, and the copy in TCRdb shows in-frame clones only, minus some. The sample has nearly 1,000,000 clones, around 80% seen once; the top ten hold approximately 1.5%. The sample is drawn from a study of shared clonotypes between healthy human individuals. Study-wide points: Estimated clonotype richness was generally higher in naive than memory subsets. Shared across several donors were around 5% of the naive CD4 clonotypes.

It was into CD45RA+ naive and CD45RA-negative memory subsets that the CD4+ cells were split. Material: memory CD4+ T cells sorted from blood. Noted subset: CD45RA-negative fraction. This TCR derives from a man aged 18 to 29 in good health. The genes are TRBV6-1 and TRBJ2-5; 13 bases agree with TRBD2. For the CDR3, the DNA is TGTGCCAGCAGTGAAGCTACGACTAGCGGGGGGCGAAAGACCCAGTACTTC. It yields the protein CASSEATTSGGRKTQYF.